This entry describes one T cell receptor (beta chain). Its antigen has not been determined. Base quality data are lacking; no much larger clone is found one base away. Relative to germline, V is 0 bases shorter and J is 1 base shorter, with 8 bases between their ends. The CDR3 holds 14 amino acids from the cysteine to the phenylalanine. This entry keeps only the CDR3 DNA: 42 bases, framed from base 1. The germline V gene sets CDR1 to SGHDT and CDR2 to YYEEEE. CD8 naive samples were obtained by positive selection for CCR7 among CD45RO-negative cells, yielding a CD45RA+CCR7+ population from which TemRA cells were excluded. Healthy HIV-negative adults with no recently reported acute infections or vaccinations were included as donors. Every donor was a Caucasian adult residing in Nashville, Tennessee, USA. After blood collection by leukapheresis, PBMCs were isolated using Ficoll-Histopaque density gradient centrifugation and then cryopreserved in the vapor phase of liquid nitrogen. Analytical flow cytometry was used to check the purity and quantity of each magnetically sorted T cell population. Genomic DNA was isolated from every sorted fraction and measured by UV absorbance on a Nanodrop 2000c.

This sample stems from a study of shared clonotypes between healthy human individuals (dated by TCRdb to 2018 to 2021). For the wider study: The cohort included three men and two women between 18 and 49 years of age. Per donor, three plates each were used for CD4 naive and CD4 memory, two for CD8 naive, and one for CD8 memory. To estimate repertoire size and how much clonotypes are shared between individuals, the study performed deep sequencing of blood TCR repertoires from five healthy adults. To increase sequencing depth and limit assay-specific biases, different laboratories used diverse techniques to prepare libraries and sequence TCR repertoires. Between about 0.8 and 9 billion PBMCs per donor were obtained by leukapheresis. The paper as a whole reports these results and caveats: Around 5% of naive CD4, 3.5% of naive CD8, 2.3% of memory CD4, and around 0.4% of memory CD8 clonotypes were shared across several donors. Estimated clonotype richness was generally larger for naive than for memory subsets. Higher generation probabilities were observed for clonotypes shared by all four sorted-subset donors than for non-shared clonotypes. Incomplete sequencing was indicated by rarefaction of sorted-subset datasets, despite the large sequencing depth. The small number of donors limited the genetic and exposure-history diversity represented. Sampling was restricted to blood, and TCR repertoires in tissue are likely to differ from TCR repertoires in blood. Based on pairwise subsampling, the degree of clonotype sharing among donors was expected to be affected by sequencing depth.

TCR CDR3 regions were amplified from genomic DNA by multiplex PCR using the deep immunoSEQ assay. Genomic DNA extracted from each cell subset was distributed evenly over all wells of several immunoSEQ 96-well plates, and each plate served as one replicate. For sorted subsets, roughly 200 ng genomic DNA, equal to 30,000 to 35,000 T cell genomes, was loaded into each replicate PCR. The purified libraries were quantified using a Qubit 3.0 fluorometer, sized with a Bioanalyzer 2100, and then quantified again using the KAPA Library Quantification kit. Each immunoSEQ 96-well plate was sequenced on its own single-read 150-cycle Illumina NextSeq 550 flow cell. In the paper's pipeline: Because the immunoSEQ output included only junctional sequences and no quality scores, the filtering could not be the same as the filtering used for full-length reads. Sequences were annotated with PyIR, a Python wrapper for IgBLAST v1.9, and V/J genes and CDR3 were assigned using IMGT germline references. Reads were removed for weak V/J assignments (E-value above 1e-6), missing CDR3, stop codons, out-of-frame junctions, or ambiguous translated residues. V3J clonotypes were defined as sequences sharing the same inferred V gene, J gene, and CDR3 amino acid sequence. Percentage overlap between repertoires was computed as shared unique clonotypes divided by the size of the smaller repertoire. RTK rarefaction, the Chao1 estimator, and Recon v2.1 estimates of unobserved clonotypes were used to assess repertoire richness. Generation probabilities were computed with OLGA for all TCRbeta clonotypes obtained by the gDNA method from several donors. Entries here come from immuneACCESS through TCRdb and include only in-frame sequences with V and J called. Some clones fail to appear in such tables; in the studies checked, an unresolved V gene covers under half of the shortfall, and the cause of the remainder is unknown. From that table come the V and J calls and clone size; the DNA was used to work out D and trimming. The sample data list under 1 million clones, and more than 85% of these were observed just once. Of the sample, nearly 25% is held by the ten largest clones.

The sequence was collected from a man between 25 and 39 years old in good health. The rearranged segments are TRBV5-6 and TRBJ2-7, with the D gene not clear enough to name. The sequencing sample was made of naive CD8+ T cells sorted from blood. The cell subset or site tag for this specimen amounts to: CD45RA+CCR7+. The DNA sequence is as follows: TGTGCCAGCAGCTTGGCTCTCGCGTCCTACGAGCAGTACTTC. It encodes CASSLALASYEQYF.